A selection of T cell receptor beta chains follows, all from one sample in a study of chemoradiotherapy in HPV16-positive cancers. Sequenced by immunoSEQ multiplex PCR; TCRdb stores in-frame clones only, minus some. Here the sample spans roughly 34,000 clones, 70% to 90% being singletons. The sequencing used blood, collected from a patient who underwent chemoradiotherapy. Receptors originate from a human donor with HPV-associated anogenital cancer. CDR3s include the opening cysteine and the closing phenylalanine or tryptophan. D genes are given only for firm matches. Clone size appears in some rows only: once, few, many, or a class for an expanded clone.

CDR3nt,CDR3aa,v_gene,len,abundance,j_gene,d_gene
TGCGCCAGCAGCCAAGAAGGAATCAACACTGAAGCTTTCTTT,CASSQEGINTEAFF,TRBV4-3,14,.,TRBJ1-1,.
TGTGCCAGCAGCCAAGATAGCGGGGCTGGGGCCAACGTCCTGACTTTC,CASSQDSGAGANVLTF,TRBV4-2,16,few,TRBJ2-6,TRBD2
TGTGCCAGCAGCCCAGGGACTAGTAGACTCGCAGATACGCAGTATTTT,CASSPGTSRLADTQYF,TRBV7-3,16,.,TRBJ2-3,TRBD2
TGTGCCAGCAAGGGGGCCGGGGGAGAGACCCAGTACTTC,CASKGAGGETQYF,TRBV6-5,13,.,TRBJ2-5,.
TGTGCCAGCAGTTACTCGCCCTACGAGCAGTACTTC,CASSYSPYEQYF,TRBV6-5,12,once,TRBJ2-7,.
TGTGCCAGCAGCTTTAATGGGATTGGGGGGACTGAAGCTTTCTTT,CASSFNGIGGTEAFF,TRBV11-2,15,.,TRBJ1-1,.
TGTGCCAGCAGTGGGGAACGGGGGTTACGAGAGACCCAGTACTTC,CASSGERGLRETQYF,TRBV6-5,15,.,TRBJ2-5,.
TGTGCCAGTAGTCCTCAGACAGGGCTGCTTGGAGCTTTCTTT,CASSPQTGLLGAFF,TRBV19,14,.,TRBJ1-1,TRBD1
TGTGCCAGCTCACCACCGGGGTTGAGCTCTGGAAACACCATATATTTT,CASSPPGLSSGNTIYF,TRBV18,16,.,TRBJ1-3,.
TGTGCCAGCAGCTTAGAAGGCAGCCCCTACGAGCAGTACTTC,CASSLEGSPYEQYF,TRBV7-9,14,.,TRBJ2-7,.
TGTGCCAGCAGCTGGATGGATGGGACTGAAGCTTTCTTT,CASSWMDGTEAFF,TRBV7-9,13,.,TRBJ1-1,.
TGTGCCAGCAGTCCCTTTAGGCCCCTGACAGGGGGCGATGGCTACACCTTC,CASSPFRPLTGGDGYTF,TRBV7-9,17,once,TRBJ1-2,TRBD1